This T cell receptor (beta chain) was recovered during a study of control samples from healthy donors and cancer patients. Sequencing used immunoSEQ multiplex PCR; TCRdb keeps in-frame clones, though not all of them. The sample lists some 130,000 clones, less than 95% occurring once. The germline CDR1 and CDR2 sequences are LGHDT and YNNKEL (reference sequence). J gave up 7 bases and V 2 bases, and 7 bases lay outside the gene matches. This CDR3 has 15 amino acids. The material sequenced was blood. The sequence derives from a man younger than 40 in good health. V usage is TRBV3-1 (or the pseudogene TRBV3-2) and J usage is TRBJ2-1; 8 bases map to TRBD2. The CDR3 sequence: CASSQQGTSINEQFF. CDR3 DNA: TGTGCCAGCAGCCAACAGGGGACTAGTATAAATGAGCAGTTCTTC.